A selection of T cell receptor beta chains follows, all from one sample in a study of cytomegalovirus exposure and HLA in healthy donors. Here immunoSEQ multiplex PCR was the method, and the copy in TCRdb shows in-frame clones only, minus some. The sample has more than 200,000 clones; 90% are singletons. Sequenced material: PBMCs. The receptor source for this set is a woman aged 30 to 39 in good health and CMV-seronegative. CDR3s include the opening cysteine and the closing phenylalanine or tryptophan. D genes are given only for firm matches. Expanded clones get a size class; other rows say once, few or many, or leave the size out.

- | TRBJ2-7 | - | TRBV19 | CASNMGGLYEQYF | TGTGCCAGTAACATGGGGGGACTGTACGAGCAGTACTTC
- | TRBJ2-6 | - | TRBV7-9 | CASSPAANVLTF | TGTGCCAGCAGCCCGGCGGCCAACGTCCTGACTTTC
- | TRBJ2-7 | - | TRBV14 | CASSQDWGRALEQYF | TGTGCCAGCAGCCAAGATTGGGGCAGGGCCTTGGAGCAGTACTTC
- | TRBJ2-7 | - | TRBV4-1 | CASSQVLQSSYEQYF | TGCGCCAGCAGCCAAGTCTTGCAGTCATCATACGAGCAGTACTTC
- | TRBJ1-1 | - | TRBV5-6 | CASSWGVTEAFF | TGTGCCAGCAGTTGGGGTGTTACTGAAGCTTTCTTT
- | TRBJ2-7 | TRBD2 | TRBV6-6 | CASSYSTGTSSEQYF | TGTGCCAGCAGTTACTCGACCGGGACTAGTTCCGAGCAGTACTTC
- | TRBJ2-1 | - | TRBV27 | CASSLSIWASRYNEQFF | TGTGCCAGCAGTTTATCGATCTGGGCTAGCCGTTACAATGAGCAGTTCTTC
once | TRBJ2-7 | - | TRBV2 | CATLSSGDYEQYF | TGTGCCACATTGTCCTCAGGGGACTACGAGCAGTACTTC
once | TRBJ2-4 | - | TRBV9 | CASSVDTGNIQYF | TGTGCCAGCAGCGTAGACACGGGAAACATTCAGTACTTC
- | TRBJ2-1 | - | TRBV27 | CASSFGGYNEQFF | TGTGCCAGCAGTTTCGGGGGTTACAATGAGCAGTTCTTC
- | TRBJ2-5 | - | TRBV9 | CASSVAEPVGTQYF | TGTGCCAGCAGCGTAGCTGAGCCCGTCGGGACCCAGTACTTC
- | TRBJ1-5 | - | TRBV13 | CASSLASGGPQHF | TGTGCCAGCAGCTTAGCGTCGGGCGGGCCCCAGCATTTT
- | TRBJ2-2 | TRBD2 | TRBV4-3 | CASSQGSASGNTGELFF | TGCGCCAGCAGCCAAGGCTCGGCTAGCGGGAACACCGGGGAGCTGTTTTTT
once | TRBJ2-5 | - | TRBV27 | CASSVFALGYQETQYF | TGTGCCAGCAGCGTTTTCGCCCTGGGATACCAAGAGACCCAGTACTTC
- | TRBJ1-1 | - | TRBV10-1 | CANSLMTEMNTEAFF | TGCGCCAACTCCCTGATGACAGAAATGAACACTGAAGCTTTCTTT
- | TRBJ2-5 | TRBD2 | TRBV13 | CASSLLMSGREKETQYF | TGTGCCAGCAGCTTACTGATGAGTGGGAGGGAGAAAGAGACCCAGTACTTC
- | TRBJ2-7 | - | TRBV11-1 | CASSLAPAGAYEQYF | TGTGCCAGCAGCTTAGCTCCGGCAGGGGCCTACGAGCAGTACTTC
- | TRBJ1-2 | - | TRBV29-1 | CSVETAPFNYGYTF | TGCAGCGTCGAGACAGCGCCCTTTAACTATGGCTACACCTTC
- | TRBJ2-1 | TRBD2 | TRBV29-1 | CSVVGLAGPSYNEQFF | TGCAGCGTTGTGGGACTAGCGGGACCTTCCTACAATGAGCAGTTCTTC
- | TRBJ2-6 | - | TRBV9 | CASSLAAGANVLTF | TGTGCCAGCAGCCTTGCAGCTGGGGCCAACGTCCTGACTTTC
- | TRBJ2-1 | TRBD2 | TRBV10-3 | CAISEREGPYNEQFF | TGTGCCATCAGTGAGCGGGAGGGGCCCTACAATGAGCAGTTCTTC
- | TRBJ2-7 | TRBD2 | TRBV19 | CASSIRMVAGVGSYEQYF | TGTGCCAGTAGTATCAGGATGGTAGCGGGAGTGGGCTCCTACGAGCAGTACTTC
- | TRBJ2-7 | TRBD1 | TRBV18 | CASSHRDRGLYEQYF | TGTGCCAGCTCACACCGGGACAGGGGGCTATACGAGCAGTACTTC
few | TRBJ1-2 | - | TRBV4-1 | CASSQGQVDGYTF | TGCGCCAGCAGCCAAGGTCAGGTGGACGGCTACACCTTC
- | TRBJ2-7 | - | TRBV6-4 | CASSDYTISEQYF | TGTGCCAGCTCGGACTACACGATATCCGAGCAGTACTTC
- | TRBJ2-7 | - | TRBV27 | CASSLSWDYEQYF | TGTGCCAGCAGTTTATCTTGGGACTACGAGCAGTACTTC
once | TRBJ2-5 | - | TRBV7-8 | CASSRGLADQETQYF | TGTGCCAGCAGCCGTGGGCTAGCAGATCAAGAGACCCAGTACTTC
- | TRBJ2-6 | - | TRBV5-1 | CASSSSLAGANVLTF | TGCGCCAGCAGCTCGAGTCTAGCCGGGGCCAACGTCCTGACTTTC
- | TRBJ2-5 | - | TRBV7-3 | CASSPVTSGGTQYF | TGTGCCAGCAGCCCCGTTACCTCCGGGGGGACCCAGTACTTC
- | TRBJ2-3 | - | TRBV27 | CASSCPSCGDTDTQYF | TGTGCCAGCAGTTGTCCTAGCTGTGGGGACACAGATACGCAGTATTTT
- | TRBJ2-7 | TRBD1 | TRBV5-5 | CASTRTGFDYEQYF | TGTGCCAGCACCCGGACAGGGTTTGACTACGAGCAGTACTTC
few | TRBJ2-5 | - | TRBV5-1 | CASSLAKGGRQETQYF | TGCGCCAGCAGCTTGGCCAAGGGAGGAAGGCAAGAGACCCAGTACTTC
- | TRBJ2-7 | TRBD2 | TRBV4-1 | CASSLPGTSLYEQYF | TGCGCCAGCAGCCTACCCGGGACTAGCCTCTACGAGCAGTACTTC
- | TRBJ2-1 | TRBD2 | TRBV19 | CASSSMTSGFSSYNEQFF | TGTGCCAGTAGTAGTATGACTAGCGGGTTTAGCTCCTACAATGAGCAGTTCTTC
- | TRBJ1-1 | - | TRBV27 | CASSLSKLLAVNTEAFF | TGTGCCAGCAGTTTATCAAAACTCCTCGCGGTGAACACTGAAGCTTTCTTT
- | TRBJ2-7 | - | TRBV11-2 | CASSLARGAGYEQYF | TGTGCCAGCAGCTTAGCCAGGGGGGCAGGCTACGAGCAGTACTTC
once | TRBJ2-7 | TRBD2 | TRBV29-1 | CSVGGSGRAEQYF | TGCAGCGTTGGTGGTAGCGGGAGAGCCGAGCAGTACTTC
- | TRBJ2-2 | - | TRBV6-4 | CARVQETMDTGELFF | TGTGCCAGGGTACAGGAGACCATGGACACCGGGGAGCTGTTTTTT
- | TRBJ2-6 | - | TRBV4-2 | CASSRDSPGDSGANVLTF | TGTGCCAGCAGCCGGGACAGTCCGGGGGACTCTGGGGCCAACGTCCTGACTTTC
- | TRBJ2-1 | - | TRBV5-6 | CASSRLSRMTDNEQFF | TGTGCCAGCAGCCGACTTTCGCGGATGACCGACAATGAGCAGTTCTTC
- | TRBJ2-7 | - | TRBV29-1 | CSVMGGYPTYEQYF | TGCAGCGTTATGGGTGGTTACCCCACCTACGAGCAGTACTTC
- | TRBJ2-3 | TRBD2 | TRBV14 | CASSHGPGLAISTDTQYF | TGTGCCAGCAGCCACGGGCCCGGACTAGCGATAAGCACAGATACGCAGTATTTT
- | TRBJ2-7 | TRBD1 | TRBV6-5 | CASRVRDRGSYEQYF | TGTGCCAGCAGGGTCAGGGACAGGGGATCATACGAGCAGTACTTC
once | TRBJ1-2 | - | TRBV20-1 | CSARTDYGYTF | TGCAGTGCTAGAACAGACTATGGCTACACCTTC
- | TRBJ2-1 | TRBD2 | TRBV27 | CASSLFAGEYNEQFF | TGTGCCAGCAGTTTATTTGCGGGAGAGTACAATGAGCAGTTCTTC